Listed below are T cell receptor beta chains from one sample, sequenced in a study of T cell responses to AZD1222 COVID-19 vaccine. The repertoire was sequenced with immunoSEQ multiplex PCR; TCRdb's copy has only in-frame clones and lacks some. The profile shows 150,000 to 200,000 clones, over 90% of them singletons. The sequencing here drew on peripheral blood, taken on day 0 of AZD1222 vaccination. These TCRs come from an adult in good health. CDR3s include the opening cysteine and the closing phenylalanine or tryptophan. Fields, in order: D gene, V gene, J gene, clone size, CDR3 DNA, CDR3 protein. D genes are given only for firm matches. Not all rows give a size; the values are once, few, many and, for expanded clones, a class.

TRBD1	TRBV7-2	TRBJ1-4	NA	TGTGCCAGCAGCAAGGGGGCCGGGGGTGAAAAACTGTTTTTT	CASSKGAGGEKLFF
NA	TRBV5-4	TRBJ1-2	NA	TGTGCCAGCAGCCCCCCGGGATCCTATGGCTACACCTTC	CASSPPGSYGYTF
NA	TRBV18	TRBJ2-3	NA	TGTGCCAGCTCAGCGGGACACCCCACAGATACGCAGTATTTT	CASSAGHPTDTQYF
TRBD2	TRBV6-4	TRBJ2-3	NA	TGTGCCAGCAGTTTACTAGCGGGGGGAGGAGATACGCAGTATTTT	CASSLLAGGGDTQYF
NA	TRBV6-5	TRBJ2-1	few	TGTGCCAGCAGTTACTCGATGGCGGTCCGTGGTGGTGAGCAGTTCTTC	CASSYSMAVRGGEQFF
NA	TRBV19	TRBJ2-7	NA	TGTGCCAGTAGTATAGATTGGCGTTACGAGCAGTACTTC	CASSIDWRYEQYF
TRBD2	TRBV6-5	TRBJ2-7	NA	TGTGCCAGCAGTTACTCAGGAAGCGGGAACTCCTACGAGCAGTACTTC	CASSYSGSGNSYEQYF
TRBD1	TRBV6-1	TRBJ2-7	NA	TGTGCCAGCAGTGTAAACCTACCCGGGACAGGGGGCGACGAGCAGTACTTC	CASSVNLPGTGGDEQYF
TRBD1	TRBV4-1	TRBJ1-5	once	TGCGCCAGCAGCCAAGAGGAAGGGGGCTGGCAGCCCCAGCATTTT	CASSQEEGGWQPQHF
NA	TRBV6-5	TRBJ1-3	NA	TGTGCCACCTCCCCTCAGAGATCGGGAAACACCATATATTTT	CATSPQRSGNTIYF
NA	TRBV20-1	TRBJ1-5	NA	TGCAGTGCTAGCCATGGGGCCCAGCATTTT	CSASHGAQHF
NA	TRBV5-1	TRBJ2-7	NA	TGCGCCAGCAGCTTGGACGGACTCTACGAGCAGTACTTC	CASSLDGLYEQYF
NA	TRBV5-4	TRBJ1-2	NA	TGTGCCAGCAGCTTAGGGGGGGAGGGTCGTAGCTATGGCTACACCTTC	CASSLGGEGRSYGYTF
TRBD2	TRBV27	TRBJ2-1	NA	TGTGCCAGCAGGGTAGCGGGGGGGCTCGCTTACAATGAGCAGTTCTTC	CASRVAGGLAYNEQFF
NA	TRBV6-2/TRBV6-3	TRBJ1-1	NA	TGTGCCAGCAGTTACAGGGTAACTGAAGCTTTCTTT	CASSYRVTEAFF
NA	TRBV12-5	TRBJ1-1	NA	TGTGCTAGTGGTTTGGTAAGCCCGGCTGAAGCTTTCTTT	CASGLVSPAEAFF
TRBD1	TRBV4-1	TRBJ1-1	NA	TGCGCCAGCAGCCAAACAGACAGGGGGAACACTGAAGCTTTCTTT	CASSQTDRGNTEAFF
TRBD1	TRBV27	TRBJ1-2	NA	TGTGCCAGCAGTTCCACCGGGACAGGGGATAACTATGGCTACACCTTC	CASSSTGTGDNYGYTF
NA	TRBV7-9	TRBJ1-3	NA	TGTGCCAGCAGCTTACAGGCGGACACCATATATTTT	CASSLQADTIYF
TRBD2	TRBV4-1	TRBJ2-3	NA	TGCGCCAGCAGCCTGAGAGGCGGGGGGGCCGAGACAGATACGCAGTATTTT	CASSLRGGGAETDTQYF
TRBD1	TRBV29-1	TRBJ1-1	NA	TGCAGCGGGACAGGGTCGGCTGAAGCTTTCTTT	CSGTGSAEAFF
NA	TRBV7-6	TRBJ1-2	NA	TGTGCCAGCAGCTTAGAAACAGTGGGCTATGGCTACACCTTC	CASSLETVGYGYTF
TRBD2	TRBV6-1	TRBJ2-7	NA	TGTGCCAGCAGTGAAGACGGTGGGAGGGGTCTGCTCGTCGAGCAGTACTTC	CASSEDGGRGLLVEQYF
NA	TRBV5-1	TRBJ1-2	NA	TGCGCCAGCAGCTTGGGCACAGGTATCTATGGCTACACCTTC	CASSLGTGIYGYTF
TRBD1	TRBV19	TRBJ1-1	NA	TGTGCCAGTATGCGACAGGGGCGGATGAACACTGAAGCTTTCTTT	CASMRQGRMNTEAFF
NA	TRBV19	TRBJ2-1	NA	TGTGCCAGTAGTATTAGGACTTCTTCGGGCAATGAGCAGTTCTTC	CASSIRTSSGNEQFF
NA	TRBV5-1	TRBJ2-3	once	TGCGCCAGCAGCTTAGAAGGGAGTAGGGGACCAGATACGCAGTATTTT	CASSLEGSRGPDTQYF
NA	TRBV27	TRBJ1-4	NA	TGTGCCAGCAGTTTATCGGGAAATATTGAAAAACTGTTTTTT	CASSLSGNIEKLFF